A single count supports the clone carrying this TCR beta chain. The sample comes from a study of blood T cell repertoires in COVID-19. At the level of the study: The United States, Italy and Spain supplied acute and convalescent COVID-19 samples.

Authors' data handling: Researchers report that nucleated cell counts were estimated from reference gene primer amplification. Generated by immunoSEQ multiplex PCR, the TCRdb table keeps only in-frame clones and is missing some. V and J calls and clone size are those listed in that table; D and trimming were worked out from the DNA. Of over 400,000 clones in the sample, about 89% were seen once. This CDR3 is built from 15 residues. Germline V gene data show CDR1 as KGHSH and CDR2 as LQKENI. Trimming stripped 0 bases from V and 4 bases from J, with 12 bases between. The sequence was collected from a woman aged 45-65 years with COVID-19, enrolled during active disease. The rearrangement joins TRBV18 to TRBJ1-2, with TRBD1 as a possible D gene (5 bases). The specimen was peripheral blood. CDR3 bases: TGTGCCAGCTCACCACCGGTGGGGCTGGGCTATGGCTACACCTTC. Translated, it gives CASSPPVGLGYGYTF.